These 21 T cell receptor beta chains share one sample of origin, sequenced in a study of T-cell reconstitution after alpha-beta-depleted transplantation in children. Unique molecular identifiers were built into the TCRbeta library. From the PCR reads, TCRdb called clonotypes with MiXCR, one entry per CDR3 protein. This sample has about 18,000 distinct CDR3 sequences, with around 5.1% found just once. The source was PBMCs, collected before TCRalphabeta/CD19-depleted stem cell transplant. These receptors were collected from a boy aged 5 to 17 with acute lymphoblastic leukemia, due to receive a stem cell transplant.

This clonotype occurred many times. The CDR3 region has the DNA TGTGCCAGCAGTTATCTTGGACAGTCCTACGAGCAGTACTTC. Its protein is CASSYLGQSYEQYF. V gene TRBV6-8 combines with J gene TRBJ2-7; maybe TRBD1 (6 bases). Between the trimmed V and J ends, which lost 3 bases and 1 base, there was a span of 10 bases. Germline V lookup: CDR1 MNHGY, CDR2 SAAAGT. The CDR3 totals 14 residues.

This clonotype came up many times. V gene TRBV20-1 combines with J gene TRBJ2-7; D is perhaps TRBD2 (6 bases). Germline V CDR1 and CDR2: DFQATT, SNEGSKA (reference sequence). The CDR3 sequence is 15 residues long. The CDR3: CSTTSDPGDSYEQYF. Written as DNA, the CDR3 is TGCAGCACTACATCAGACCCGGGGGACTCCTACGAGCAGTACTTC.

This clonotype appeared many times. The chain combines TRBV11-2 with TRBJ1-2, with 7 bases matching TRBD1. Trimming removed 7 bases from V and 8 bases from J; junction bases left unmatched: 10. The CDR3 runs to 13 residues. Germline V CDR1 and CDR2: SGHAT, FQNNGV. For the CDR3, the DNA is TGTGCCAGCACACTCACAGGGGTCGGCGGCTACACCTTC. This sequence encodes CASTLTGVGGYTF.

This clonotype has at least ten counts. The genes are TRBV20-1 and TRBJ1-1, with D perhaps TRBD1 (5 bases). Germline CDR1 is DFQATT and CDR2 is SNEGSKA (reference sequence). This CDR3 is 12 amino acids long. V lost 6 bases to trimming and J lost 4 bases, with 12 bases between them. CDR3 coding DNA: TGCAGTGCCATCGAAGGGGTCACTGAAGCTTTCTTT. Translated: CSAIEGVTEAFF.

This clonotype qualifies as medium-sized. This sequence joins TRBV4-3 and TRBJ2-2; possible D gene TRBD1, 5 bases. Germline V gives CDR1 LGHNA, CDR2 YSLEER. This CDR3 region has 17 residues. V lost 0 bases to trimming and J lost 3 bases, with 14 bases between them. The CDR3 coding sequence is TGCGCCAGCAGCCAAGAGGGGTATCAGGGCTACACCGGGGAGCTGTTTTTT. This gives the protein CASSQEGYQGYTGELFF.

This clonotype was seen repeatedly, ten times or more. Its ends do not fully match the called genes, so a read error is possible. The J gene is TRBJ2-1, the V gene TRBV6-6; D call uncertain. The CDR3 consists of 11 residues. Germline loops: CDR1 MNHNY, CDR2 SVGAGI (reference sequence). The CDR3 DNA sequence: TGTGCCAGCAGTTCCTCCAATGAGCAGTTCTTC. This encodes CASSSSNEQFF.

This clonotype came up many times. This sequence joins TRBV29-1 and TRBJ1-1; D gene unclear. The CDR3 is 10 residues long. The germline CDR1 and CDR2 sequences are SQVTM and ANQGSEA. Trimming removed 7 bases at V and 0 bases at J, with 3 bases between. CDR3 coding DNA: TGCAGCGGGGTGAACACTGAAGCTTTCTTT. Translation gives CSGVNTEAFF.

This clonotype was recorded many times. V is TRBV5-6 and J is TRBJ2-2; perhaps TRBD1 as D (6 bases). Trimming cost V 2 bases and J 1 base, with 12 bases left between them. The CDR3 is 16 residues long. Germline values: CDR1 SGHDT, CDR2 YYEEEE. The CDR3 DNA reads TGTGCCAGCAGCTTCTACGGGACACGGAACACCGGGGAGCTGTTTTTT. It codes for CASSFYGTRNTGELFF.

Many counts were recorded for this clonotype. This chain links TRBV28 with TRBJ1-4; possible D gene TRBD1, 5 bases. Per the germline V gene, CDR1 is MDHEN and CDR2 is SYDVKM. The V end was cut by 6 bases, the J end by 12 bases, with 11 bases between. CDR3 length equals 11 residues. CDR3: CASSLWGELFF. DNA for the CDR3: TGTGCCAGCAGCCTATGGGGGGAACTGTTTTTT. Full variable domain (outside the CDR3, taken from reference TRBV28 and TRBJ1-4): DVKVTQSSRYLVKRTGEKVFLECVQDMDHENMFWYRQDPGLGLRLIYFSYDVKMKEKGDIPEGYSVSREKKERFSLILESASTNQTSMYLCASSLWGELFFGSGTQLSVL.

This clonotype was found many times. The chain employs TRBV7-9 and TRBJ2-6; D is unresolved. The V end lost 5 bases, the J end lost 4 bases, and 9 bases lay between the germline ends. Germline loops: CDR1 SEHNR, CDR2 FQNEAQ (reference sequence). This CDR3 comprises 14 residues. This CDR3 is CASSIPSGANVLTF. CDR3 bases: TGTGCCAGCAGCATCCCGAGCGGGGCCAACGTCCTGACTTTC. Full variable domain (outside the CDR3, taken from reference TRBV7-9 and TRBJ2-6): DTGVSQNPRHKITKRGQNVTFRCDPISEHNRLYWYRQTLGQGPEFLTYFQNEAQLEKSRLLSDRFSAERPKGSFSTLEIQRTEQGDSAMYLCASSIPSGANVLTFGAGSRLTVL.

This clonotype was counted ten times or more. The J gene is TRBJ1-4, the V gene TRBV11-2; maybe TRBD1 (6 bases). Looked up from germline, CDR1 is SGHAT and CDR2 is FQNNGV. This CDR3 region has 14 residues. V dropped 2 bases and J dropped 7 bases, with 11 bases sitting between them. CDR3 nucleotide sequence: TGTGCCAGCAGCTTAAGGGGGTTGGGTGAAAAACTGTTTTTT. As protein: CASSLRGLGEKLFF.

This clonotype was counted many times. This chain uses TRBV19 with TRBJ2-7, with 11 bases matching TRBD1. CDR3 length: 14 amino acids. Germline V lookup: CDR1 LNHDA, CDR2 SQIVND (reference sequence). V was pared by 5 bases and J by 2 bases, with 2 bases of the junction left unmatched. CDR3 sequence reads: CASSPGQGAYEQYF. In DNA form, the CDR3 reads TGTGCCAGTAGTCCGGGACAGGGGGCCTACGAGCAGTACTTC.

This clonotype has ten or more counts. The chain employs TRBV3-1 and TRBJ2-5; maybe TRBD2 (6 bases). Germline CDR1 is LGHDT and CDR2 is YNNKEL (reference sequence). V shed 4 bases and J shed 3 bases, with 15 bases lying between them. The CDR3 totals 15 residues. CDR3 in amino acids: CASSRPTRSEETQYF. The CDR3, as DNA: TGTGCCAGCAGCCGGCCGACTAGATCAGAAGAGACCCAGTACTTC.

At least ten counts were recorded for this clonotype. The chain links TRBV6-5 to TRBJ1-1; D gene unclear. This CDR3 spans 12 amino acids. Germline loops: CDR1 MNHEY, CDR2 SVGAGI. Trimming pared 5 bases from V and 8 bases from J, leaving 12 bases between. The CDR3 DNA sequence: TGTGCCAGCAGTAGACAAGGAGGCGAAGCTTTCTTT. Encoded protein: CASSRQGGEAFF.

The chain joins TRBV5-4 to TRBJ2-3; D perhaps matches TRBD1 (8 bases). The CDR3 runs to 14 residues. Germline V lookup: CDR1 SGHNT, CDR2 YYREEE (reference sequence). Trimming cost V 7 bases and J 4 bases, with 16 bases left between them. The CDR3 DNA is TGTGCCAGCCTCGACAGGGGAGGGCCAGATACGCAGTATTTT. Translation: CASLDRGGPDTQYF. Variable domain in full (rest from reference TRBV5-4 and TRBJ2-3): ETGVTQSPTHLIKTRGQQVTLRCSSQSGHNTVSWYQQALGQGPQFIFQYYREEENGRGNFPPRFSGLQFPNYSSELNVNALELDDSALYLCASLDRGGPDTQYFGPGTRLTVL.

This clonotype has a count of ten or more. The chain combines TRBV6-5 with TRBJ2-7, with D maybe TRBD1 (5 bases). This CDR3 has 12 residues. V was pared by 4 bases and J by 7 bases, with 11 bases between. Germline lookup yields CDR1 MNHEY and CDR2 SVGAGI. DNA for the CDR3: TGTGCCAGCAGTTTCCAGGGCAAGGAGCAGTACTTC. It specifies CASSFQGKEQYF.

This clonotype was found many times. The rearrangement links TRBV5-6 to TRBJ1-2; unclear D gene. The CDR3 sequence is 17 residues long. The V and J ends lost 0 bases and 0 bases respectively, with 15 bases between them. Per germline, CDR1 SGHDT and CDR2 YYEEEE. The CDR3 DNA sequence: TGTGCCAGCAGCTTGGGAGGGAGTCGTTTCGCTAACTATGGCTACACCTTC. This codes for CASSLGGSRFANYGYTF.

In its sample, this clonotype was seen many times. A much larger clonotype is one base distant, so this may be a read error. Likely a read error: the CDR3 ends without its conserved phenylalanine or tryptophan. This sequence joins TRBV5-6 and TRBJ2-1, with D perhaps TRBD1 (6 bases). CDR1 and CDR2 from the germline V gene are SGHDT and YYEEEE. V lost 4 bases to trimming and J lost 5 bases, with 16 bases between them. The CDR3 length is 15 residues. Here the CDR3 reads CASSGADSLNNEQFS. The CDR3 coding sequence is TGTGCCAGCAGCGGGGCGGACAGTCTCAACAATGAGCAGTTCTCC.

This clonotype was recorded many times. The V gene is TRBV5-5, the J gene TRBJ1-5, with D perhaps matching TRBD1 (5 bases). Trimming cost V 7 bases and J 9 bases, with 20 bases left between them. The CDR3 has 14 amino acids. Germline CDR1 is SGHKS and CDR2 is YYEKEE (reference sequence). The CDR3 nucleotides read TGTGCCAGCTCGCGGGGGGGTCAGGGACTGCCCCAGCATTTT. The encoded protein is CASSRGGQGLPQHF.

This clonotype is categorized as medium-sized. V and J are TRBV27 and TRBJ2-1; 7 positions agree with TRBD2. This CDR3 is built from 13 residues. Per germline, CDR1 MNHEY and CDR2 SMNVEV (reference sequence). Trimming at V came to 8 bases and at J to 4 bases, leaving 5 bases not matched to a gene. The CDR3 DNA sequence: TGTGCCAGCGGCGAGCGGGGATACAATGAGCAGTTCTTC. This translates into CASGERGYNEQFF.

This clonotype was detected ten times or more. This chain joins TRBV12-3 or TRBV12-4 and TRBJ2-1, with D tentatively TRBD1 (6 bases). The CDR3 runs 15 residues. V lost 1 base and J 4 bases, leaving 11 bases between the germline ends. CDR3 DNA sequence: TGTGCCAGCAGTTTAGGCAGGGGATTGTACAATGAGCAGTTCTTC. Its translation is CASSLGRGLYNEQFF.